The clone carrying this TCR beta chain was seen many times. Its antigen is unidentified. The record originates from a study of T cells in Graves' hyperthyroidism and ophthalmopathy. Broader study findings: Most thyroid-expanded clonotypes above 0.001 were also found in blood.

CDR1 SNHLY and CDR2 FYNNEI come from the germline V gene. The CDR3 extends over 16 amino acids. V was cut by 2 bases and J by 0 bases, with 10 bases left in between. From RNA transcripts, TCR beta CDR3 regions were amplified. The primer set for the first-round RT-PCR of the TCR CDR3 was HTBI. TCRdb used MiXCR to reprocess the multiplex PCR reads, holding one entry per CDR3 protein. The sample has under 450,000 distinct CDR3 sequences, 15% to 20% seen once; the top ten hold around 35%. Blood dates from first hyperthyroidism diagnosis, before any ophthalmopathy symptoms. What was sequenced was blood. This TCR was recovered from a woman in her twenties or thirties with Graves' hyperthyroidism that later progressed to Graves' ophthalmopathy. The rearrangement uses TRBV2 and TRBJ1-4; no firm D call. CDR3 sequence (DNA): TGTGCCAGCAGTGAATTCAAACGAGCAACTAATGAAAAACTGTTTTTT. This encodes CASSEFKRATNEKLFF.